One sample yielded the 32 T cell receptor beta chains listed below, sequenced in a study of naive and memory T cell subsets. Overall study findings and caveats: Naive repertoires, especially CD8, held a few larger clonotypes, possibly memory cells re-expressing CD45RA.

The beta constant-region primer was an equimolar mix of two oligonucleotides covering TRBC1 and TRBC2. Four rounds of PCR amplified the ligated cDNA using nested alpha and beta constant-region primers plus SP2. TCRdb re-derived calls from the UMI-ligation and nested PCR reads in MiXCR, one entry per CDR3 protein. The table shows more than 120,000 distinct CDR3 sequences, with approximately 21% occurring only once. For these receptors, no antigen is known. The sample consisted of naive CD8+ T cells from blood. Every receptor here comes from a human donor in good health.

The genes are TRBV15 and TRBJ1-5, with D unresolved. CDR1 and CDR2 from the germline V gene are LNHNV and YYDKDF (reference sequence). This CDR3 has 16 residues. Trimming shortened V by 4 bases and J by 0 bases, and 13 bases separated the two germline ends. The CDR3 region has the DNA TGTGCCACCAGCAACCCTCGCGAGTATAGCAATCAGCCCCAGCATTTT. Translated: CATSNPREYSNQPQHF.

The V gene is TRBV7-9, the J gene TRBJ1-5; D ambiguous. This CDR3 comprises 17 residues. Germline V lookup: CDR1 SEHNR, CDR2 FQNEAQ (reference sequence). Trimming took 3 bases from V and 0 from J, leaving 15 bases between them. CDR3 DNA sequence: TGTGCCAGCAGCTTGGGCGGGGATTGGGATAGCAATCAGCCCCAGCATTTT. Translating gives CASSLGGDWDSNQPQHF.

The chain carries TRBV30 and TRBJ2-1; a weak D match, TRBD2 (7 bases). The germline V gene has CDR1 GTSNPN and CDR2 SVGIG (reference sequence). CDR3 size: 11 residues. Trimming left V 4 bases short and J 13 bases short, with 14 bases between. Here the CDR3 DNA reads TGTGCCTGGACGTCCCCGGGGGGCCAGTTCTTC. This gives the protein CAWTSPGGQFF.

J is TRBJ2-7 and V is TRBV3-1, with 8 bases lining up with TRBD1. The CDR3 length is 12 residues. With 10 bases clipped from V and 4 bases from J, the junction kept 6 bases outside the gene matches. CDR1 is LGHDT, CDR2 YNNKEL, per germline (reference sequence). CDR3 in amino acids: CATSDREYEQYF. The CDR3, as DNA: TGTGCCACCTCGGACAGGGAATACGAGCAGTACTTC.

The chain carries TRBV28 and TRBJ2-1; D tentatively reads TRBD1 or TRBD2 (5 bases each). The V gene lost 0 bases and the J gene lost 5 bases, with 17 bases spanning the gap. Germline V gene data show CDR1 as MDHEN and CDR2 as SYDVKM. This CDR3 is built from 17 residues. CDR3 sequence reads: CASSLWEDLGADNEQFF. The CDR3, as DNA: TGTGCCAGCAGTTTATGGGAGGACCTTGGGGCGGACAATGAGCAGTTCTTC.

There are many counts of this clonotype. This chain connects TRBV20-1 to TRBJ2-2, with D hard to call. Germline lookup yields CDR1 DFQATT and CDR2 SNEGSKA (reference sequence). CDR3 size: 12 residues. V was clipped by 3 bases and J by 5 bases, with 7 bases between them. The CDR3 spells CSARAPTGELFF. For the CDR3, the DNA is TGCAGTGCTAGGGCCCCAACCGGGGAGCTGTTTTTT.

This clonotype was counted between two and nine times. This chain joins TRBV7-6 and TRBJ2-1, with TRBD2 matching over 10 bases. This CDR3 is 18 amino acids long. Germline CDR1 and CDR2: SGHVS and FNYEAQ. V shed 1 base and J 7 bases; nucleotides not matched to a gene: 13. CDR3 nucleotides: TGTGCCAGCAGCTTAGGAGGTATAGCGGGAGGTACCACAAATGAGCAGTTCTTC. This encodes CASSLGGIAGGTTNEQFF.

The chain employs TRBV18 and TRBJ2-1; D is perhaps TRBD2 (6 bases). The CDR3 is 15 residues long. CDR1 is KGHSH and CDR2 is LQKENI in the germline V gene. V was shortened by 3 bases and J by 7 bases, with 16 bases between the two germline ends. This CDR3 is CASSPPSGWANEQFF. CDR3 sequence (DNA): TGTGCCAGCTCACCGCCCAGCGGGTGGGCTAATGAGCAGTTCTTC. The whole variable domain, remainder taken from reference TRBV18 and TRBJ2-1, is NAGVMQNPRHLVRRRGQEARLRCSPMKGHSHVYWYRQLPEEGLKFMVYLQKENIIDESGMPKERFSAEFPKEGPSILRIQQVVRGDSAAYFCASSPPSGWANEQFFGPGTRLTVL.

This rearrangement joins TRBV6-5 to TRBJ1-1; tentative D call: TRBD1 (5 bases). Trimming removed 5 bases at V and 0 bases at J, with 19 bases between. The CDR3 runs to 17 residues. The germline V gene has CDR1 MNHEY and CDR2 SVGAGI. The CDR3 is CASSLRWGGGLNTEAFF. The CDR3 DNA follows: TGTGCCAGCAGTCTCCGGTGGGGGGGTGGCCTGAACACTGAAGCTTTCTTT.

The V call is TRBV5-4, the J call TRBJ2-7, with D maybe TRBD1 (6 bases). The CDR3 is made up of 13 amino acids. V was pared by 5 bases and J by 3 bases, with 12 bases between. Germline V gene sequence: CDR1 SGHNT, CDR2 YYREEE (reference sequence). CDR3 loop: CASRNRDDYEQYF. The CDR3 nucleotides read TGTGCCAGCAGGAACAGGGATGACTACGAGCAGTACTTC.

This clonotype was picked up a small number of times. The chain is built from TRBV27 and TRBJ2-6; D is possibly TRBD2 (7 bases). The CDR3 is 17 amino acids. Trimming took 3 bases from V and 1 from J, leaving 13 bases between them. Germline lookup yields CDR1 MNHEY and CDR2 SMNVEV (reference sequence). The CDR3 here is CASSFKGGESGANVLTF. In DNA, the CDR3 is TGTGCCAGCAGTTTCAAGGGGGGGGAGTCTGGGGCCAACGTCCTGACTTTC.

A few counts support this clonotype. The V and J genes are TRBV4-1 and TRBJ2-3; D is perhaps TRBD1 (5 bases). CDR3 length: 16 amino acids. Germline CDR1 MGHRA, CDR2 YSYEKL. Trimming stripped 3 bases from V and 0 bases from J, with 13 bases between. Written as DNA, the CDR3 is TGCGCCAGCAGCCAGCGGTGGGGCTCTAGCACAGATACGCAGTATTTT. Translating gives CASSQRWGSSTDTQYF.

There are a few counts of this clonotype. V and J are TRBV6-5 and TRBJ1-1, with a possible D match to TRBD1 (6 bases). Trimming pared 4 bases from V and 2 bases from J, leaving 11 bases between. The CDR3 is 14 amino acids. Germline values: CDR1 MNHEY, CDR2 SVGAGI. CDR3: CASSLLTGNTEAFF. DNA for the CDR3: TGTGCCAGCAGTTTACTGACAGGCAACACTGAAGCTTTCTTT.

The rearrangement uses TRBV4-1 and TRBJ2-7; a weak D match, TRBD1 (5 bases). The CDR3 spans 16 residues. With 0 bases removed from V and 0 bases from J, the gap between germline ends came to 12 bases. CDR1 and CDR2 (germline): MGHRA, YSYEKL. This CDR3 reads CASSQDPGMDSYEQYF. The CDR3 DNA reads as TGCGCCAGCAGCCAAGACCCAGGGATGGACTCCTACGAGCAGTACTTC.

This clonotype was seen a handful of times. J is TRBJ2-7 and V is TRBV20-1, with D maybe TRBD2 (5 bases). The CDR3 sequence is 13 residues long. V lost 1 base and J lost 3, with 10 bases in between. In germline, CDR1 is DFQATT, CDR2 SNEGSKA (reference sequence). As DNA, the CDR3 is TGCAGTGCTAGAGGGGGTCGGGACTACGAGCAGTACTTC. This codes for CSARGGRDYEQYF.

This clonotype was detected only a few times. The chain combines TRBV4-1 with TRBJ2-1; 11 bases align to TRBD1. In germline, CDR1 is MGHRA, CDR2 YSYEKL. The length of the CDR3 is 16 residues. V was pared by 0 bases and J by 7 bases, with 5 bases of the junction left unmatched. This CDR3 reads CASSQDGQGAMNEQFF. The DNA for the CDR3 is TGCGCCAGCAGCCAAGACGGACAGGGGGCGATGAATGAGCAGTTCTTC.

This chain uses TRBV19 with TRBJ2-7; a weak D match, TRBD2 (6 bases). Trimming pared 3 bases from V and 1 base from J, leaving 13 bases between. The germline V gene encodes CDR1 LNHDA and CDR2 SQIVND (reference sequence). The CDR3 is 15 residues long. The CDR3 nucleotides read TGTGCCAGTAGTATCGTGGGGGGATCGTCCTACGAGCAGTACTTC. It codes for CASSIVGGSSYEQYF.

This sequence joins TRBV7-8 and TRBJ2-5; D unresolved. Germline V gene data show CDR1 as SGHVS and CDR2 as FQNEAQ. The CDR3 sequence is 15 residues long. The germline V and J ends were trimmed by 1 base and 3 bases, with 12 bases remaining between them. The CDR3 DNA reads as TGTGCCAGCAGCTTAGAGGGCCCAGAAGAAGAGACCCAGTACTTC. Translating it yields CASSLEGPEEETQYF.

This clonotype was seen a handful of times. The chain couples TRBV6-6 to TRBJ1-6, with unresolved D. The length of the CDR3 is 15 residues. The germline V gene has CDR1 MNHNY and CDR2 SVGAGI (reference sequence). V lost 4 bases, J lost 6 bases, and 13 bases lay in between. The CDR3 here is CASSSPTDSNSPLHF. CDR3 sequence (DNA): TGTGCCAGCAGTTCGCCGACTGATAGTAATTCACCCCTCCACTTT.

The CDR3 nucleotides read TGCGCCAGCAGAGATCAAGAGACCCAGTACTTC. Protein sequence: CASRDQETQYF. J is TRBJ2-5 and V is TRBV10-2, with unresolved D. CDR3 length: 11 amino acids. V was shortened by 6 bases and J by 2 bases, with 4 bases between the two germline ends. Germline CDR1 is WSHSY and CDR2 is SAAADI.

This clonotype was picked up a small number of times. The rearrangement joins TRBV6-5 to TRBJ2-7; possibly TRBD2 for D (6 bases). CDR3 length equals 16 residues. The germline CDR1 and CDR2 sequences are MNHEY and SVGAGI. Trimming took 2 bases from V and 3 from J, leaving 17 bases between them. CDR3 residues: CASSYLTPDYNYEQYF. DNA for the CDR3: TGTGCCAGCAGTTACCTCACTCCGGACTACAACTACGAGCAGTACTTC.

The V gene is TRBV28, the J gene TRBJ2-1; the match to TRBD2 covers 15 bases. After removal of 5 bases from V and 8 bases from J, the junction contained 10 bases not matched to a gene. The germline gives CDR1 MDHEN, CDR2 SYDVKM. The CDR3 runs to 17 residues. The CDR3 spells CASSTRTSGRALDEQFF. The CDR3 bases are TGTGCCAGCAGTACCCGGACTAGCGGGAGGGCCTTGGATGAGCAGTTCTTC.

Comment on this clonotype: The CDR3 ends on some other residue instead of the conserved phenylalanine or tryptophan, so this is likely a read error. The chain links TRBV9 to TRBJ2-7; 10 bases are shared with TRBD2. Germline CDR1 is SGDLS and CDR2 is YYNGEE. The V segment lost 4 bases and the J segment 6 bases; nucleotides outside the gene matches: 13. CDR3 size: 16 residues. CDR3 nucleotide sequence: TGTGCCAGCAGCACCCGGGCTAGCGGGAGTCTTGCCGAGCAGTACCTC. This gives the protein CASSTRASGSLAEQYL.

This clonotype was detected once. The rearrangement links TRBV12-2 to TRBJ2-7; TRBD1 is the table's D call and was not checked against the DNA. TRBV12-2 is a known pseudogene. The CDR3 is 19 amino acids. DNA of the CDR3: TGTGCAAGTCGCTTAGCCCTGGACAGTCCAAAGGCCGGAAATTACGAGCAGTACTTC. Protein product: CASRLALDSPKAGNYEQYF.

The CDR3 loop is CASSQTSSYNEQFF. CDR3 DNA: TGTGCCAGCAGCCAGACGAGCTCCTACAATGAGCAGTTCTTC. The chain links TRBV5-6 to TRBJ2-1; no clear D. V gave up 4 bases and J gave up 0 bases, with 8 bases separating them. The CDR3 length is 14 residues. From germline, CDR1 is SGHDT and CDR2 YYEEEE.

J is TRBJ2-7 and V is TRBV14; 8 bases are shared with TRBD2. CDR3 length: 16 residues. V was pared by 4 bases and J by 2 bases, with 10 bases of the junction left unmatched. CDR1 is SGHDN, CDR2 FVKESK, per germline. CDR3 sequence (DNA): TGTGCCAGCAGCCCCCTTGGACTAGCACGAGCCTACGAGCAGTACTTC. It is translated as CASSPLGLARAYEQYF.

The rearrangement uses TRBV7-6 and TRBJ2-2; D is ambiguous. Germline V lookup: CDR1 SGHVS, CDR2 FNYEAQ. CDR3 length: 13 amino acids. The V and J ends lost 4 bases and 7 bases respectively, with 10 bases between them. This chain's CDR3 is CASSSLDVGELFF. The DNA of the CDR3 is TGTGCCAGCAGCTCACTCGATGTCGGGGAGCTGTTTTTT.

The chain joins TRBV9 to TRBJ2-3, with unresolved D. Germline loops: CDR1 SGDLS, CDR2 YYNGEE. The CDR3 consists of 15 residues. V lost 2 bases, J lost 0 bases, and 10 bases lay in between. The CDR3 loop is CASSVATFSTDTQYF. CDR3 DNA sequence: TGTGCCAGCAGCGTGGCTACCTTTAGCACAGATACGCAGTATTTT.

This chain joins TRBV5-5 and TRBJ2-1; TRBD1 might be the D (5 bases). The germline V gene has CDR1 SGHKS and CDR2 YYEKEE (reference sequence). This CDR3 region has 15 residues. Between the trimmed V and J ends, which lost 4 bases and 4 bases, there was a span of 15 bases. The CDR3 DNA reads TGTGCCAGCAGCCCAGAACGACAGATATACAATGAGCAGTTCTTC. It translates to CASSPERQIYNEQFF.

This clonotype was seen a handful of times. V gene TRBV12-5 combines with J gene TRBJ2-7; 10 bases align to TRBD1. The germline gives CDR1 LGHNT, CDR2 FRNRAP. The CDR3 is 18 residues long. Trimming removed 0 bases from V and 2 bases from J; junction bases left unmatched: 10. CDR3 nucleotides: TGTGCTAGTGGTTTGGTACCTTCTGGACAGGGGGAAGCCTACGAGCAGTACTTC. As protein: CASGLVPSGQGEAYEQYF. Full variable domain (remainder filled in from reference TRBV12-5 and TRBJ2-7): DARVTQTPRHKVTEMGQEVTMRCQPILGHNTVFWYRQTMMQGLELLAYFRNRAPLDDSGMPKDRFSAEMPDATLATLKIQPSEPRDSAVYFCASGLVPSGQGEAYEQYFGPGTRLTVT.

The V and J genes are TRBV7-9 and TRBJ1-1; the D gene is possibly TRBD1 (6 bases). Germline CDR1 SEHNR, CDR2 FQNEAQ (reference sequence). Trimming removed 4 bases from V and 8 bases from J, with 11 bases in between. This CDR3 contains 12 residues. The CDR3 loop reads CASSSGTIEAFF. CDR3 in DNA: TGTGCCAGCAGCTCGGGGACAATAGAAGCTTTCTTT. Complete variable domain (other parts from reference TRBV7-9 and TRBJ1-1): DTGVSQNPRHKITKRGQNVTFRCDPISEHNRLYWYRQTLGQGPEFLTYFQNEAQLEKSRLLSDRFSAERPKGSFSTLEIQRTEQGDSAMYLCASSSGTIEAFFGQGTRLTVV.

This clonotype was counted between two and nine times. The V and J genes are TRBV30 and TRBJ1-3; D is undetermined. Trimming left V 4 bases short and J 3 bases short, with 4 bases between. Germline lookup yields CDR1 GTSNPN and CDR2 SVGIG (reference sequence). The CDR3 length is 11 residues. The CDR3 sequence: CAWNFGNTIYF. CDR3 sequence (DNA): TGTGCCTGGAACTTTGGAAACACCATATATTTT.